These 10 T cell receptor beta chains were all obtained from the same sample, sequenced in a study of blood T cell repertoires in COVID-19. TCRdb's table, derived via immunoSEQ multiplex PCR, lists solely in-frame clones and lacks some. This table holds about 92,000 clones, around 88% found once. Sequencing was carried out using peripheral blood. The receptors here all came from a woman in her sixties with COVID-19, enrolled during active disease.

The chain joins TRBV12-3 or TRBV12-4 to TRBJ1-2; D is unclear. V was clipped by 4 bases and J by 3 bases, with 6 bases between them. The CDR3 length is 12 residues. CDR3 coding DNA: TGTGCCAGCAGTTGGGCATACTATGGCTACACCTTC. Its translation is CASSWAYYGYTF.

This chain's CDR3 is CASRTFGNGEAFF. The CDR3 nucleotides are TGTGCCAGCAGGACATTCGGCAATGGGGAAGCTTTCTTT. The rearrangement uses TRBV28 and TRBJ1-1; D call uncertain. V lost 6 bases to trimming and J lost 8 bases, with 16 bases between them. Germline CDR1 and CDR2: MDHEN and SYDVKM. CDR3 size: 13 residues.

The chain carries TRBV7-9 and TRBJ1-3, with D possibly TRBD1 on 6 matching bases. This CDR3 spans 14 amino acids. The V and J ends lost 6 bases and 4 bases respectively, with 13 bases between them. CDR1 is SEHNR and CDR2 is FQNEAQ in the germline V gene (reference sequence). CDR3 sequence: CASRTGSGGNTIYF. As DNA, the CDR3 is TGTGCCAGCAGAACAGGGTCGGGAGGAAACACCATATATTTT.

The chain is built from TRBV7-9 and TRBJ2-7, with no clear D. Germline loops: CDR1 SEHNR, CDR2 FQNEAQ (reference sequence). The CDR3 totals 10 residues. Trimming cost V 4 bases and J 10 bases, with 8 bases left between them. CDR3: CASSSERQYF. In DNA form, the CDR3 reads TGTGCCAGCAGCTCCGAGCGACAGTACTTC.

The V and J genes are TRBV6-5 and TRBJ2-4; no clear D gene. This CDR3 comprises 16 residues. V lost 2 bases, J lost 0 bases, and 11 bases lay in between. The germline CDR1 and CDR2 sequences are MNHEY and SVGAGI. DNA of the CDR3: TGTGCCAGCAGTTACAGGCCGGAGCTAGCCAAAAACATTCAGTACTTC. Its protein product is CASSYRPELAKNIQYF.

In its sample, this clone is medium-sized. The V gene is TRBV2, the J gene TRBJ1-6; 9 bases fit TRBD1. Losses at the gene ends were 7 bases for V and 9 bases for J; bases not matched to a gene: 10. The CDR3 runs 15 residues. The V gene's germline CDR1 is SNHLY and CDR2 FYNNEI. The CDR3 here is CASNRDRVLGSPLHF. The CDR3 DNA is TGTGCCAGCAACCGGGACAGGGTGTTGGGTTCACCCCTCCACTTT.

J is TRBJ1-1 and V is TRBV11-2, with TRBD1 matching over 8 bases. This CDR3 has 15 amino acids. Germline V gene sequence: CDR1 SGHAT, CDR2 FQNNGV. Trimming at V came to 4 bases and at J to 1 base, leaving 5 bases not matched to a gene. In DNA form, the CDR3 reads TGTGCCAGCAGCTCCAGGACAGGGACGAACACTGAAGCTTTCTTT. It translates to CASSSRTGTNTEAFF.

The chain couples TRBV6-2 or TRBV6-3 to TRBJ2-3, with 11 bases matching TRBD1. The length of the CDR3 is 17 residues. CDR1 and CDR2 (germline): MNHEY, SVGEGT. Trimming at V came to 2 bases and at J to 2 bases, leaving 6 bases not matched to a gene. The CDR3 DNA reads as TGTGCCAGCAGTTACCCGGACAGGGGGCCATTCACAGATACGCAGTATTTT. It yields the protein CASSYPDRGPFTDTQYF.

V gene TRBV6-5 combines with J gene TRBJ2-2; TRBD2 agrees at 9 bases. Germline CDR1 and CDR2: MNHEY and SVGAGI. The CDR3 sequence is 16 residues long. V shed 3 bases, J shed 0 bases, and the junction held 2 bases outside the gene matches. The CDR3 reads CASSYSGGSNTGELFF. The CDR3 coding sequence is TGTGCCAGCAGTTATAGCGGGGGCTCGAACACCGGGGAGCTGTTTTTT.

This clone has a handful of counts. The J gene is TRBJ1-4, the V gene TRBV27; D gene uncertain. Germline CDR1 reads MNHEY; CDR2 reads SMNVEV (reference sequence). The CDR3 loop spans 13 amino acids. V lost 6 bases, J lost 8 bases, and 13 bases lay in between. The CDR3 nucleotides are TGTGCCAGCAGCCCGGGTACAACGGAAAAACTGTTTTTT. Protein product: CASSPGTTEKLFF.